A selection of T cell receptor beta chains follows, all from one sample in a study of T cells after yellow fever vaccination. TCRdb re-called the 5' RACE reads through MiXCR, storing one row per CDR3 protein. Among 310,000 or so distinct CDR3 sequences listed, roughly 7% were seen once. Sequenced material: PBMCs, taken approximately 47 days after the first yellow fever vaccination. These receptors were obtained from a man between 18 and 35 years old who received the YFV17D yellow fever vaccine. CDR3s include the opening cysteine and the closing phenylalanine or tryptophan. Fields, in order: J gene, D gene, clone size, V gene, CDR3 protein, CDR3 DNA. The D gene is left open where the match is weak. Clone sizes are given selectively: once, few, many, or a class where the clone is expanded.

>TRBJ2-5|TRBD2|NA|TRBV6-1
CASSIGLAAGETQYF
TGTGCCAGCAGTATAGGACTAGCGGCGGGGGAGACCCAGTACTTC
>TRBJ1-1|NA|many|TRBV5-1
CASSTGRHEAFF
TGCGCCAGCTCCACGGGACGGCATGAAGCTTTCTTT
>TRBJ2-7|NA|NA|TRBV4-1
CASSQVPQTFYEQYF
TGCGCCAGCAGCCAAGTCCCACAGACCTTCTACGAGCAGTACTTC
>TRBJ1-2|TRBD1|many|TRBV7-9
CASSASGQGWRPDTF
TGTGCCAGCAGCGCCTCGGGACAGGGGTGGAGACCGGACACCTTC
>TRBJ2-3|NA|NA|TRBV11-2
CASSLLLSGGRSTDTQYF
TGTGCCAGCAGCTTGTTGTTATCAGGGGGGAGGAGCACAGATACGCAGTATTTT
>TRBJ2-7|NA|NA|TRBV3-1
CASSQIAYEQYF
TGTGCCAGCAGCCAAATTGCCTACGAGCAGTACTTC
>TRBJ2-7|TRBD1|many|TRBV20-1
CSARRQGDSEQYF
TGCAGTGCTAGACGACAGGGGGACTCCGAGCAGTACTTC
>TRBJ2-5|NA|many|TRBV29-1
CSVEAGGRETQYF
TGCAGCGTTGAAGCCGGGGGCAGGGAGACCCAGTACTTC
>TRBJ2-3|TRBD2|NA|TRBV6-5
CASSFQAGGGTDTQYF
TGTGCCAGCAGTTTCCAAGCGGGGGGGGGCACAGATACGCAGTATTTT
>TRBJ1-1|NA|few|TRBV7-9
CASRRKGDRDTEAFF
TGTGCCAGCAGACGAAAAGGGGACCGGGACACTGAAGCTTTCTTT
>TRBJ2-4|NA|NA|TRBV27
CASSLSRQGREWAKNIQYF
TGTGCCAGCAGTTTATCCCGACAGGGGCGGGAGTGGGCCAAAAACATTCAGTACTTC
>TRBJ1-1|NA|few|TRBV4-1
CASSSREFTEAFF
TGCGCCAGCAGCTCCCGGGAATTCACTGAAGCTTTCTTT
>TRBJ2-2|NA|few|TRBV6-5
CASSYGGRNTGELFF
TGTGCCAGCAGTTACGGAGGGAGGAACACCGGGGAGCTGTTTTTT
>TRBJ1-4|NA|NA|TRBV6-5
CASSYGGGGLLFF
TGTGCCAGCAGTTACGGTGGGGGGGGCTTACTGTTTTTT
>TRBJ2-5|TRBD2|NA|TRBV3-1
CASSQDSGGAYMKTKYF
TGTGCCAGCAGCCAAGATAGCGGGGGGGCCTATATGAAGACCAAGTACTTC
>TRBJ2-1|NA|many|TRBV20-1
CSARAPNVAEQFF
TGCAGTGCTAGAGCTCCCAATGTGGCTGAGCAGTTCTTC
>TRBJ2-5|NA|many|TRBV3-1
CASSQGVRNQETQYF
TGTGCCAGCAGCCAAGGCGTCAGAAATCAAGAGACCCAGTACTTC
>TRBJ1-2|NA|few|TRBV4-3
CASSQEFGGNYGYTF
TGCGCCAGCAGCCAAGAATTCGGGGGCAACTATGGCTACACCTTC
>TRBJ1-1|NA|NA|TRBV29-1
CSVPWSERSNTEAFF
TGCAGCGTTCCCTGGTCCGAACGGTCGAACACTGAAGCTTTCTTT
>TRBJ2-3|TRBD2|NA|TRBV3-1
CASSQELAGRRLTDTQYF
TGTGCCAGCAGCCAAGAACTAGCGGGGCGGAGATTAACAGATACGCAGTATTTT
>TRBJ2-7|TRBD1|few|TRBV7-8
CASSPTGVLEQYF
TGTGCCAGCAGCCCAACAGGGGTTCTCGAGCAGTACTTC
>TRBJ1-2|TRBD1|NA|TRBV7-6
CASSLTGTGSSGYTF
TGTGCCAGCAGCTTAACCGGGACAGGATCCTCTGGCTACACCTTC
>TRBJ2-2|TRBD1|few|TRBV5-8
CASSYDLWTGRAGELFF
TGTGCCAGCAGCTACGATCTCTGGACAGGGCGAGCCGGGGAGCTGTTTTTT
>TRBJ1-4|NA|few|TRBV6-1
CASKSRGVNEKLFF
TGTGCCAGCAAATCCAGGGGAGTTAATGAAAAACTGTTTTTT
>TRBJ2-5|NA|NA|TRBV4-1
CASRPGTFQETQYF
TGCGCCAGCAGACCCGGGACATTCCAAGAGACCCAGTACTTC
>TRBJ2-3|TRBD1|many|TRBV6-5
CASSYGVDRDTDTQYF
TGTGCCAGCAGTTACGGAGTAGACAGGGACACAGATACGCAGTATTTT